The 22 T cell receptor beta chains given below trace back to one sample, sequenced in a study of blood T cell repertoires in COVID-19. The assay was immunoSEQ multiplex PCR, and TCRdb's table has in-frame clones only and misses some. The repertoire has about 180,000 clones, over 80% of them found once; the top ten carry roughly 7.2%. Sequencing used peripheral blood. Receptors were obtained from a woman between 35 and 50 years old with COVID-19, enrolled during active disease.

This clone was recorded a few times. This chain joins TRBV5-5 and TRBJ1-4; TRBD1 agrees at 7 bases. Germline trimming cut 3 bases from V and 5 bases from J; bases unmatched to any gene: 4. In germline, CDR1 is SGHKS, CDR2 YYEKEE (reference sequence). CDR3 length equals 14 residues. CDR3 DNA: TGTGCCAGCAGCTGGGACAGCCAGAATGAAAAACTGTTTTTT. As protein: CASSWDSQNEKLFF.

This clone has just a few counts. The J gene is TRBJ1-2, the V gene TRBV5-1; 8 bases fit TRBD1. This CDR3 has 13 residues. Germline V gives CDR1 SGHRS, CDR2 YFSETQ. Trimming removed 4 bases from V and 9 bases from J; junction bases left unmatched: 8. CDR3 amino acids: CASSRVRGQSYTF. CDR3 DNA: TGCGCCAGCAGCCGGGTCAGGGGGCAGAGCTACACCTTC.

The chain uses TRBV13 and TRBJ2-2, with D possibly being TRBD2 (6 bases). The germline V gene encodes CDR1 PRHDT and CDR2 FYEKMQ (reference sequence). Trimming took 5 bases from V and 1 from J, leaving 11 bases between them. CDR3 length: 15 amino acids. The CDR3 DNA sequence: TGTGCCAGCAGCCCAAGAGCGGGGAACACCGGGGAGCTGTTTTTT. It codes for CASSPRAGNTGELFF.

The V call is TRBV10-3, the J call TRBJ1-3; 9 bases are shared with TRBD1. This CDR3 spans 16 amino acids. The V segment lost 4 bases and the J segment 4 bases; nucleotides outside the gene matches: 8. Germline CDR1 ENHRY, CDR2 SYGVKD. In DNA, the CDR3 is TGTGCCATCAGTGGAGGGACAGGGAATTTGGGAAACACCATATATTTT. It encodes CAISGGTGNLGNTIYF.

In DNA, the CDR3 is TGTGCCAGTATTCCAGGACAGGGGGGGTCGAACACTGAAGCTTTCTTT. This encodes CASIPGQGGSNTEAFF. V usage is TRBV19 and J usage is TRBJ1-1, with 10 nucleotides matching TRBD1. Germline CDR1 reads LNHDA; CDR2 reads SQIVND (reference sequence). The CDR3 runs to 16 residues. The V segment lost 7 bases and the J segment 1 base; nucleotides outside the gene matches: 9.

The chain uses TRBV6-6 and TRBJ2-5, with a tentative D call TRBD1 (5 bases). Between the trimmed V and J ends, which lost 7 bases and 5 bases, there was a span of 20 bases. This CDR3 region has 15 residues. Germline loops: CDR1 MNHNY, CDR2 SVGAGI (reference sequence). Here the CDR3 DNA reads TGTGCCAGCACTGAGAGTGGCTCTGGGGCGGAGACCCAGTACTTC. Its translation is CASTESGSGAETQYF.

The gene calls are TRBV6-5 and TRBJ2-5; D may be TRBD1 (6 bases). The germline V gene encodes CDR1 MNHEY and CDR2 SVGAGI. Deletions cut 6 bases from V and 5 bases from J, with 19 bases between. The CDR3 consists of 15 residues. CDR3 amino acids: CASSPGNRARETQYF. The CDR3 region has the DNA TGTGCCAGCAGCCCCGGTAACAGGGCCCGCGAGACCCAGTACTTC.

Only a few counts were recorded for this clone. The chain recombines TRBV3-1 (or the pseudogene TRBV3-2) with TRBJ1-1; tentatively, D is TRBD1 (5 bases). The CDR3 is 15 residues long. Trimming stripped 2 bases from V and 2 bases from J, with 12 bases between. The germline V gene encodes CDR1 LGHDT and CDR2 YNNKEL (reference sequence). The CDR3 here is CASSQKTRVNTEAFF. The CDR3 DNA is TGTGCCAGCAGCCAAAAGACCAGGGTAAACACTGAAGCTTTCTTT.

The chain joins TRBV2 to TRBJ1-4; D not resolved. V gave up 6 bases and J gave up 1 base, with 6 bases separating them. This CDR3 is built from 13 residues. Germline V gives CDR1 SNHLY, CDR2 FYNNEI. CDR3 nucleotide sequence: TGTGCCAGCAGGGCTTTAACTAATGAAAAACTGTTTTTT. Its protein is CASRALTNEKLFF.

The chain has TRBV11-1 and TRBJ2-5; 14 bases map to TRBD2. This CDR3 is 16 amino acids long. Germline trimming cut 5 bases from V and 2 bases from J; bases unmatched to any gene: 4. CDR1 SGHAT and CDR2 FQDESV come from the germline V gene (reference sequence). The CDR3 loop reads CASSPRLAGGQETQYF. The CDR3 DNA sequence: TGTGCCAGCAGCCCCCGACTAGCGGGAGGGCAAGAGACCCAGTACTTC.

CDR3 in DNA: TGTGCCAGCAGCTTAATGGGTCGAGGGTCTGGCTACACCTTC. Translated, it gives CASSLMGRGSGYTF. This rearrangement joins TRBV7-2 to TRBJ1-2; D gene unclear. CDR3 length: 14 amino acids. Trimming left V 2 bases short and J 7 bases short, with 14 bases between. Germline V lookup: CDR1 SGHTA, CDR2 FQGNSA.

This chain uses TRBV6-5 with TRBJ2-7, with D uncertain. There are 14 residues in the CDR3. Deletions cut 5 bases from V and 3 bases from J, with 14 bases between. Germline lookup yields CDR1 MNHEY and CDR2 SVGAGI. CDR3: CASSPVAQNYEQYF. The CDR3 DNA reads TGTGCCAGCAGTCCCGTCGCCCAGAACTACGAGCAGTACTTC.

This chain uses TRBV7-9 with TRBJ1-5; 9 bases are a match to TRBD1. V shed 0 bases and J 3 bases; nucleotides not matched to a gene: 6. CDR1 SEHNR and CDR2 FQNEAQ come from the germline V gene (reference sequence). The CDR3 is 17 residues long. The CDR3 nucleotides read TGTGCCAGCAGCTTAGCGTCGGGACAGGGCGCCAATCAGCCCCAGCATTTT. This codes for CASSLASGQGANQPQHF.

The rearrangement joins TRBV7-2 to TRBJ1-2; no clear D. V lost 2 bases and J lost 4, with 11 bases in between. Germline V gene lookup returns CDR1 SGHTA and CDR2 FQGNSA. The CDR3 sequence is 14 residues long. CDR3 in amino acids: CASSLSASSYGYTF. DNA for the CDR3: TGTGCCAGCAGCTTATCGGCTAGCTCCTATGGCTACACCTTC.

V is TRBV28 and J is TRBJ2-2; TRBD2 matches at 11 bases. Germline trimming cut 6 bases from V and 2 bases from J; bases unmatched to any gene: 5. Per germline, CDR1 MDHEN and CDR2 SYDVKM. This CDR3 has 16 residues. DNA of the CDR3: TGTGCCAGCAGCCCGGGACTAGCGGATAACACCGGGGAGCTGTTTTTT. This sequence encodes CASSPGLADNTGELFF.

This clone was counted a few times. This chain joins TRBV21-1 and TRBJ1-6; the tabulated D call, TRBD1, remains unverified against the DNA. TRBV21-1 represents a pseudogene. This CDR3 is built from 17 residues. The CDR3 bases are TGTGCCAGCAGCATACCCATGGGACAGGGGTTTGGTTCACCCCTCCACTTT. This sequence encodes CASSIPMGQGFGSPLHF.

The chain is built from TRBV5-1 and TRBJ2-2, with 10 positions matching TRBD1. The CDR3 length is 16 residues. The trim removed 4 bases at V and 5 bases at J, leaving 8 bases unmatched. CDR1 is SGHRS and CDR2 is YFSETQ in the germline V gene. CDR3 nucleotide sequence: TGCGCCAGCAGCCTGGTTGGGACAGGGGTTACCGGGGAGCTGTTTTTT. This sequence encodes CASSLVGTGVTGELFF.

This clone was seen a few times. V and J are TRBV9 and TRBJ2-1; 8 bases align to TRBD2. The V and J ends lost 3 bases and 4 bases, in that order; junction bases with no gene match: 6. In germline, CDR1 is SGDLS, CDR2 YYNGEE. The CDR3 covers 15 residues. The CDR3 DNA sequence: TGTGCCAGCAGCGCAGCGGGAGTTGAGTACAATGAGCAGTTCTTC. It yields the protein CASSAAGVEYNEQFF. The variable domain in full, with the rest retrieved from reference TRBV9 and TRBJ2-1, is DSGVTQTPKHLITATGQRVTLRCSPRSGDLSVYWYQQSLDQGLQFLIQYYNGEERAKGNILERFSAQQFPDLHSELNLSSLELGDSALYFCASSAAGVEYNEQFFGPGTRLTVL.

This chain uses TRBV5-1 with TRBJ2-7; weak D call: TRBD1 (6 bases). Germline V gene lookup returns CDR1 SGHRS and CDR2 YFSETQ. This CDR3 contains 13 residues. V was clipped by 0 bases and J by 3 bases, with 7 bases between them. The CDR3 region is CASSLEGGYEQYF. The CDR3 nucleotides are TGCGCCAGCAGCTTGGAAGGGGGCTACGAGCAGTACTTC.

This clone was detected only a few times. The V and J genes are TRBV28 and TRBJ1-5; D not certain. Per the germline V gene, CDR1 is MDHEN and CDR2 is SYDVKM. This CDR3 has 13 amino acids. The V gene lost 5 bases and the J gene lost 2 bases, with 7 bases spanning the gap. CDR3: CASSPPRNQPQHF. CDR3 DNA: TGTGCCAGCAGTCCTCCCCGCAATCAGCCCCAGCATTTT.

The CDR3, as DNA: TGTGCCAGCAACGACAGGGGGCTCGGCTACACCTTC. Protein product: CASNDRGLGYTF. The chain uses TRBV3-1 (or the pseudogene TRBV3-2) and TRBJ1-2, with 10 bases fitting TRBD1. V dropped 7 bases and J dropped 8; count of bases not matched to a gene: 4. CDR3 size: 12 residues. Germline CDR1 is LGHDT and CDR2 is YNNKEL (reference sequence).

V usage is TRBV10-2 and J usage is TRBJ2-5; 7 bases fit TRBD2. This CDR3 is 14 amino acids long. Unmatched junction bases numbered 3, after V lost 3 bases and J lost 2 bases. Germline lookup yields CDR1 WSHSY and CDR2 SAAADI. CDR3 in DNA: TGCGCCAGCAGTGACGGAGCGGGGCAAGAGACCCAGTACTTC. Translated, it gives CASSDGAGQETQYF.